A selection of T cell receptor beta chains follows, all from one sample in a study of cytomegalovirus exposure and HLA in healthy donors. Sequencing was performed with immunoSEQ multiplex PCR; in TCRdb, only in-frame clones are kept and a portion is missing. The table lists some 90,000 clones, around 80% of them singletons, with approximately 3% in the top ten. Material for sequencing was PBMCs. These receptors came from a man aged 25 to 40 in good health and CMV-seronegative. The CDR3 runs from the conserved cysteine through the conserved F or W. The order of the fields is V gene, J gene, clone size, CDR3 length, D gene, CDR3 protein, CDR3 DNA. The D gene is left open where the match is weak. For some rows the clone size is stated as once, few or many, or as a class when expanded; others skip it.

V: TRBV12-5; J: TRBJ2-3; size: .; length: 14; D: TRBD2; CDR3: CASGIAGGTDTQYF; DNA: TGTGCTAGTGGCATAGCGGGGGGCACAGATACGCAGTATTTT
V: TRBV11-2; J: TRBJ1-3; size: .; length: 14; D: .; CDR3: CASSSQGSGNTIYF; DNA: TGTGCCAGCAGCTCACAGGGCTCTGGAAACACCATATATTTT
V: TRBV9; J: TRBJ1-5; size: .; length: 14; D: TRBD1; CDR3: CASSATGGNQPQHF; DNA: TGTGCCAGCAGTGCCACAGGGGGCAATCAGCCCCAGCATTTT
V: TRBV5-1; J: TRBJ2-3; size: .; length: 16; D: TRBD2; CDR3: CASSLEVTSAGDTQYF; DNA: TGCGCCAGCAGCTTGGAGGTGACTAGCGCCGGAGATACGCAGTATTTT
V: TRBV28; J: TRBJ1-5; size: once; length: 15; D: .; CDR3: CASSLVATSNQPQHF; DNA: TGTGCCAGCAGTTTGGTAGCCACTAGCAATCAGCCCCAGCATTTT
V: TRBV12-1; J: TRBJ1-5; size: many; length: 16; D: .; CDR3: CASSATGDTSNQPQHF; DNA: TGTGCCAGCAGCGCGACAGGGGACACTAGCAATCAGCCCCAGCATTTT
V: TRBV11-3; J: TRBJ1-5; size: .; length: 15; D: TRBD1; CDR3: CASSLRTGADQPQHF; DNA: TGTGCCAGCAGCTTAAGGACAGGGGCAGATCAGCCCCAGCATTTT
V: TRBV2; J: TRBJ1-5; size: once; length: 13; D: .; CDR3: CASSWEDNQPQHF; DNA: TGTGCCAGCAGTTGGGAGGACAATCAGCCCCAGCATTTT
V: TRBV2; J: TRBJ1-2; size: .; length: 15; D: .; CDR3: CASSEVGGAGYGYTF; DNA: TGTGCCAGCAGTGAAGTCGGGGGGGCCGGCTATGGCTACACCTTC
V: TRBV7-9; J: TRBJ1-5; size: .; length: 14; D: TRBD1; CDR3: CASSSQGSNQPQHF; DNA: TGTGCCAGCAGCTCACAGGGGTCGAATCAGCCCCAGCATTTT
V: TRBV23-1; J: TRBJ1-3; size: .; length: 17; D: .; CDR3: CASSQSRRQNSGNTIYF; DNA: TGCGCCAGCAGTCAATCGAGAAGACAAAACTCTGGAAACACCATATATTTT
V: TRBV6-1; J: TRBJ1-6; size: .; length: 14; D: .; CDR3: CASSYRGGNSPLHF; DNA: TGTGCCAGCAGTTATCGGGGGGGTAATTCACCCCTCCACTTT
V: TRBV27; J: TRBJ2-3; size: .; length: 20; D: TRBD1; CDR3: CASSSRLYATRDRGTDTQYF; DNA: TGTGCCAGCAGTTCCCGACTATACGCCACTAGGGACAGGGGCACAGATACGCAGTATTTT
V: TRBV15; J: TRBJ1-2; size: few; length: 13; D: TRBD1; CDR3: CATSTRQGLGYTF; DNA: TGTGCCACCAGCACCCGACAGGGGCTTGGCTACACCTTC
V: TRBV27; J: TRBJ1-5; size: .; length: 14; D: TRBD1; CDR3: CASSPGTGEQPQHF; DNA: TGTGCCAGCAGTCCCGGGACAGGTGAACAGCCCCAGCATTTT
V: TRBV6-1; J: TRBJ1-4; size: .; length: 13; D: .; CDR3: CASSEGGGGRLFF; DNA: TGTGCCAGCAGTGAGGGGGGGGGTGGGCGGCTGTTTTTT
V: TRBV18; J: TRBJ1-1; size: .; length: 15; D: TRBD1; CDR3: CASSPPRGPIAEAFF; DNA: TGTGCCAGCTCACCGCCCAGGGGGCCGATCGCTGAAGCTTTCTTT
V: TRBV19; J: TRBJ1-2; size: .; length: 13; D: .; CDR3: CASSISSRYGYTF; DNA: TGTGCCAGTAGTATAAGTTCCCGGTATGGCTACACCTTC
V: TRBV11-2; J: TRBJ1-1; size: .; length: 14; D: .; CDR3: CASSLATYTPEAFF; DNA: TGTGCCAGCAGCTTAGCTACGTATACCCCTGAAGCTTTCTTT
V: TRBV7-2; J: TRBJ1-1; size: .; length: 14; D: TRBD1; CDR3: CASSWAGGNTEAFF; DNA: TGTGCCAGCAGTTGGGCAGGGGGAAACACTGAAGCTTTCTTT
V: TRBV7-2; J: TRBJ2-6; size: few; length: 17; D: TRBD1; CDR3: CASSFNRGSAGANVLTF; DNA: TGTGCCAGCAGCTTCAACAGGGGTAGTGCTGGGGCCAACGTCCTGACTTTC
V: TRBV11-1; J: TRBJ2-2; size: .; length: 15; D: TRBD1; CDR3: CASSLKDRGTGELFF; DNA: TGTGCCAGCAGCTTAAAAGACAGGGGGACCGGGGAGCTGTTTTTT
V: TRBV19; J: TRBJ1-4; size: .; length: 15; D: .; CDR3: CASRAVGAQNEKLFF; DNA: TGTGCCAGTAGGGCCGTTGGGGCCCAGAATGAAAAACTGTTTTTT
V: TRBV7-9; J: TRBJ1-5; size: .; length: 15; D: TRBD1; CDR3: CASSFTGAGIGPQHF; DNA: TGTGCCAGCAGCTTCACAGGGGCCGGGATCGGGCCCCAGCATTTT
V: TRBV18; J: TRBJ2-3; size: .; length: 14; D: .; CDR3: CASSPGVGADTQYF; DNA: TGTGCCAGCTCCCCGGGGGTAGGTGCAGATACGCAGTATTTT
V: TRBV7-8; J: TRBJ2-7; size: .; length: 15; D: .; CDR3: CASSLAWDTNYEQYF; DNA: TGTGCCAGCAGCTTAGCATGGGACACAAATTACGAGCAGTACTTC
V: TRBV7-9; J: TRBJ2-5; size: .; length: 15; D: TRBD2; CDR3: CASSLPAGDQETQYF; DNA: TGTGCCAGCAGCTTACCAGCGGGAGACCAAGAGACCCAGTACTTC
V: TRBV2; J: TRBJ1-5; size: .; length: 17; D: .; CDR3: CASSELGAPSGNQPQHF; DNA: TGTGCCAGCAGTGAATTGGGGGCCCCTTCGGGCAATCAGCCCCAGCATTTT
V: TRBV7-6; J: TRBJ2-5; size: once; length: 16; D: .; CDR3: CASSLGGSRREETQYF; DNA: TGTGCCAGCAGCTTAGGAGGGTCCCGGCGAGAAGAGACCCAGTACTTC
V: TRBV15; J: TRBJ1-3; size: .; length: 15; D: TRBD1; CDR3: CATSRDRGPGNTIYF; DNA: TGTGCCACCAGCAGAGATAGGGGGCCTGGAAACACCATATATTTT
V: TRBV5-6; J: TRBJ1-5; size: .; length: 15; D: .; CDR3: CASSSWGDGDQPQHF; DNA: TGTGCCAGCAGTTCCTGGGGGGACGGGGATCAGCCCCAGCATTTT
V: TRBV6-1; J: TRBJ1-6; size: .; length: 14; D: TRBD1; CDR3: CASSPGQEGSPLHF; DNA: TGTGCCAGCAGTCCGGGACAGGAAGGATCACCCCTCCACTTT
V: TRBV6-4; J: TRBJ1-4; size: .; length: 14; D: TRBD1; CDR3: CASRTGLEDEKLFF; DNA: TGTGCCAGCAGGACAGGGTTAGAGGATGAAAAACTGTTTTTT
V: TRBV27; J: TRBJ2-5; size: .; length: 11; D: .; CDR3: CASSGGETQYF; DNA: TGTGCCAGCAGTGGGGGGGAGACCCAGTACTTC
V: TRBV7-9; J: TRBJ2-3; size: .; length: 16; D: TRBD2; CDR3: CASSSGLAGSTDTQYF; DNA: TGTGCCAGCAGCTCTGGACTAGCGGGGAGCACAGATACGCAGTATTTT
V: TRBV7-3; J: TRBJ2-5; size: few; length: 17; D: TRBD2; CDR3: CASSLSPSGGGQETQYF; DNA: TGTGCCAGCAGCTTAAGTCCTTCGGGGGGAGGTCAAGAGACCCAGTACTTC
V: TRBV14; J: TRBJ2-5; size: .; length: 15; D: .; CDR3: CASSHRRDLQETQYF; DNA: TGTGCCAGCAGCCATCGCCGGGACTTGCAAGAGACCCAGTACTTC
V: TRBV30; J: TRBJ1-6; size: .; length: 14; D: .; CDR3: CAWSKGAGSPPLHF; DNA: TGTGCCTGGAGTAAAGGGGCAGGCTCCCCACCCCTCCACTTT
V: TRBV28; J: TRBJ1-2; size: few; length: 14; D: .; CDR3: CASSFAGGGSRYTF; DNA: TGTGCCAGCAGTTTCGCCGGTGGAGGGAGTCGCTACACCTTC
V: TRBV28; J: TRBJ1-4; size: .; length: 15; D: TRBD1; CDR3: CASSTPTGGNEKLFF; DNA: TGTGCCAGCAGTACCCCGACAGGGGGTAATGAAAAACTGTTTTTT
V: TRBV19; J: TRBJ1-5; size: .; length: 14; D: TRBD1; CDR3: CASSISTGGQPQHF; DNA: TGTGCCAGTAGTATTTCGACAGGGGGTCAGCCCCAGCATTTT
V: TRBV14; J: TRBJ1-6; size: .; length: 14; D: .; CDR3: CASSPRQYNSPLHF; DNA: TGTGCCAGCAGCCCAAGACAGTATAATTCCCCCCTCCACTTT
V: TRBV12-5; J: TRBJ2-7; size: once; length: 14; D: TRBD1; CDR3: CASGLPGQDYEQYF; DNA: TGTGCTAGTGGTTTGCCTGGACAGGACTACGAGCAGTACTTC
V: TRBV6-5; J: TRBJ2-6; size: .; length: 16; D: .; CDR3: CASSYGGYSGANVLTF; DNA: TGTGCCAGCAGTTACGGAGGGTACTCTGGGGCCAACGTCCTGACTTTC
V: TRBV6-5; J: TRBJ1-2; size: few; length: 14; D: TRBD1; CDR3: CASSPGQGAGGYTF; DNA: TGTGCCAGCAGTCCGGGACAGGGGGCAGGGGGCTACACCTTC
V: TRBV6-1; J: TRBJ1-1; size: .; length: 13; D: TRBD1; CDR3: CASRTKDRGEAFF; DNA: TGTGCCAGCAGAACTAAGGACAGGGGAGAAGCTTTCTTT
V: TRBV18; J: TRBJ1-1; size: .; length: 12; D: .; CDR3: CASSAVNTEAFF; DNA: TGTGCCAGCTCAGCAGTGAACACTGAAGCTTTCTTT
V: TRBV6-6; J: TRBJ1-1; size: .; length: 15; D: .; CDR3: CASSYGQGPGTEAFF; DNA: TGTGCCAGCAGTTACGGGCAGGGGCCCGGCACTGAAGCTTTCTTT
V: TRBV11-2; J: TRBJ2-5; size: once; length: 13; D: TRBD2; CDR3: CASIPTGTSPQYF; DNA: TGTGCCAGCATTCCGACCGGGACTAGCCCCCAGTACTTC